A few counts support the clone carrying this TCR beta chain. Generated by immunoSEQ multiplex PCR, the TCRdb table keeps only in-frame clones and is missing some. The table shows about 30,000 clones, with about four fifths occurring only once. The record originates from a study of T cells in narcolepsy. The length of the CDR3 is 16 residues. Germline CDR1 SNHLY, CDR2 FYNNEI. V lost 3 bases and J lost 11, with 20 bases in between. The rearrangement links TRBV2 to TRBJ1-6, with a possible D match to TRBD1 (5 bases). This clonotype was obtained from a human donor with narcolepsy. Sequenced material: CD45RA- memory CD4+ T cells from PBMCs. The DNA of the CDR3 is TGTGCCAGCAGTGACCCCAGTAGACAGACCGTTCCACCCCTCCACTTT. As protein: CASSDPSRQTVPPLHF.